Below are 13 T cell receptor beta chains sequenced from a single sample in a study of Ad26.COV2.S vaccination and SARS-CoV-2 variants. Assay used: immunoSEQ multiplex PCR; TCRdb lists only in-frame clones, some missing. The data contain a few hundred thousand clones, more than 80% of them singletons. Indicated treatment: about 20 received Ad26.COV2.S at low or high dose, single or two shots; 5 received placebo; per-sample allocation not given. On day 63 after the first injection, vaccine and placebo recipients gave samples. The source was peripheral blood, collected in a trial of Ad26.COV2.S vaccine versus placebo. Source of these receptors: a person between 18 and 65 years old who received the Ad26.COV2.S COVID-19 vaccine or a placebo.

Comments on this clone: The same CDR3 also results from other DNA sequences found in this sample. The chain recombines TRBV4-3 with TRBJ2-7, with 8 nucleotides matching TRBD1. V lost 3 bases and J lost 2; bases outside the gene matches: 9. CDR1 is LGHNA, CDR2 YSLEER, per germline. The CDR3 is 16 amino acids. DNA of the CDR3: TGCGCCAGCAGCCACTCCGGGACAGGTGAAACCTACGAGCAGTACTTC. This sequence encodes CASSHSGTGETYEQYF.

V and J are TRBV2 and TRBJ1-1; D call uncertain. V shed 7 bases and J shed 0 bases, with 18 bases lying between them. The CDR3 sequence is 16 residues long. The germline gives CDR1 SNHLY, CDR2 FYNNEI. The CDR3 loop is CASIGVIMPMNTEAFF. CDR3 DNA sequence: TGTGCCAGCATAGGTGTCATAATGCCCATGAACACTGAAGCTTTCTTT.

The chain links TRBV30 to TRBJ1-5, with a weak D call TRBD1 (5 bases). The V and J ends lost 1 base and 3 bases respectively, with 13 bases between them. This CDR3 is 15 amino acids long. Germline CDR1 and CDR2: GTSNPN and SVGIG (reference sequence). CDR3: CAWSAGQGDNQPQHF. The CDR3 nucleotides read TGTGCCTGGAGTGCCGGCCAGGGCGACAATCAGCCCCAGCATTTT.

The V gene is TRBV5-4, the J gene TRBJ2-2, with 13 bases matching TRBD2. This CDR3 is 18 amino acids long. The germline gives CDR1 SGHNT, CDR2 YYREEE (reference sequence). Trimming cost V 4 bases and J 7 bases; bases outside gene matches: 13. The CDR3 DNA follows: TGTGCCAGCAGCCCTAGAGGACTAGCGGGAGAAAAGGACGGGGAGCTGTTTTTT. Protein product: CASSPRGLAGEKDGELFF.

This rearrangement joins TRBV29-1 to TRBJ1-1; 7 bases match TRBD1. The CDR3 covers 13 residues. With 7 bases clipped from V and 1 base from J, the junction kept 6 bases outside the gene matches. CDR1 and CDR2 (germline): SQVTM, ANQGSEA. CDR3 nucleotide sequence: TGCAGCGCAATGGGACAGACGAACACTGAAGCTTTCTTT. Protein product: CSAMGQTNTEAFF.

The chain recombines TRBV5-5 with TRBJ2-1, with no clear D. Trimming took 1 base from V and 4 from J, leaving 6 bases between them. CDR3 length equals 13 residues. Germline CDR1 and CDR2: SGHKS and YYEKEE (reference sequence). The CDR3 loop reads CASSLILYNEQFF. The CDR3 region has the DNA TGTGCCAGCAGCTTGATACTTTACAATGAGCAGTTCTTC.

The J gene is TRBJ2-1, the V gene TRBV19, with 8 bases identical to TRBD2. V was pared by 3 bases and J by 3 bases, with 7 bases of the junction left unmatched. CDR1 is LNHDA and CDR2 is SQIVND in the germline V gene (reference sequence). The CDR3 is made up of 16 amino acids. CDR3 sequence reads: CASSMQLAGSYNEQFF. CDR3 nucleotides: TGTGCCAGTAGTATGCAGCTAGCGGGTAGCTACAATGAGCAGTTCTTC. The full variable domain, its missing parts supplied by reference TRBV19 and TRBJ2-1, is DGGITQSPKYLFRKEGQNVTLSCEQNLNHDAMYWYRQDPGQGLRLIYYSQIVNDFQKGDIAEGYSVSREKKESFPLTVTSAQKNPTAFYLCASSMQLAGSYNEQFFGPGTRLTVL.

The V call is TRBV18, the J call TRBJ2-2, with 8 bases identical to TRBD1. CDR1 and CDR2 from the germline V gene are KGHSH and LQKENI. This CDR3 has 14 residues. The junction had 4 bases not matched to a gene; V was cut back by 6 bases and J by 4 bases. The CDR3 region has the DNA TGTGCCAGCTCTCAGACAGGGGCCACCGGGGAGCTGTTTTTT. It is translated as CASSQTGATGELFF.

V and J are TRBV7-2 and TRBJ2-1, with 9 bases matching TRBD2. The CDR3 has 15 amino acids. CDR1 and CDR2 from the germline V gene are SGHTA and FQGNSA. The V and J ends lost 5 bases and 7 bases, in that order; junction bases with no gene match: 9. The CDR3 DNA is TGTGCCAGCAGCCTATCAGCGGGAGGATCAAATGAGCAGTTCTTC. This encodes CASSLSAGGSNEQFF.

V is TRBV15 and J is TRBJ2-7; possibly TRBD2 for D (5 bases). Germline loops: CDR1 LNHNV, CDR2 YYDKDF (reference sequence). This CDR3 is built from 15 residues. The V end lost 0 bases, the J end lost 0 bases, and 9 bases lay between the germline ends. CDR3 sequence reads: CATSRDGRVSYEQYF. In DNA form, the CDR3 reads TGTGCCACCAGCAGAGATGGGCGGGTCTCCTACGAGCAGTACTTC.

This chain uses TRBV5-5 with TRBJ1-2, with D possibly TRBD1 on 6 matching bases. This CDR3 region has 16 residues. V was shortened by 4 bases and J by 4 bases, with 20 bases between the two germline ends. Germline CDR1 and CDR2: SGHKS and YYEKEE (reference sequence). CDR3 nucleotides: TGTGCCAGCAGCCCCCAGGGGCAGGGATCTATCTATGGCTACACCTTC. It yields the protein CASSPQGQGSIYGYTF.

The chain uses TRBV7-2 and TRBJ1-4; 10 positions agree with TRBD1. V shed 5 bases, J shed 7 bases, and the junction held 13 bases outside the gene matches. The CDR3 totals 17 residues. Germline CDR1 is SGHTA and CDR2 is FQGNSA. The CDR3 here is CASSLGQGTGIGEKLFF. The CDR3 DNA sequence: TGTGCCAGCAGCCTGGGACAGGGGACGGGGATCGGTGAAAAACTGTTTTTT.

The sample holds one count of this clone. The DNA for the CDR3 is TGTGCCAGCAGCATCCTAGCGGGAGGGGCAGATACGCAGTATTTT. It yields the protein CASSILAGGADTQYF. V gene TRBV7-9 combines with J gene TRBJ2-3; 12 bases line up with TRBD2. V trimming: 5 bases; J trimming: 4 bases; junction bases outside the gene matches: 4. The CDR3 extends over 15 amino acids. Germline values: CDR1 SEHNR, CDR2 FQNEAQ (reference sequence).